The entry below gives a single T cell receptor (beta chain) sequence along with its context. The antigen is not known. An end of the junction does not agree with germline; a read error may underlie this. These data originate in a study of CD8 T cells in Susac syndrome. General study results and limits: As the study acknowledged, the number of individuals who were part of its TCR sequencing and HLA analysis was relatively small.

This CDR3 spans 11 amino acids. Germline V gene sequence: CDR1 SQVTM, CDR2 ANQGSEA. When the RNA was reverse transcribed, random hexamers were used with an input of roughly 0.45 to 1 ug. Multiplex PCR with immunoSEQ amplified the TCR beta CDR3 across 54 Vbeta and 13 Jbeta. TCRdb independently ran MiXCR on the immunoSEQ multiplex PCR reads; one entry per CDR3 protein. Among around 200,000 distinct CDR3 sequences listed, approximately 90% were seen once. Sequenced material: CD8+ T cells from PBMCs. The receptor comes from a human donor with multiple sclerosis. The chain recombines TRBV29-1 with TRBJ2-7, with a weak D call TRBD2 (7 bases). CDR3 DNA sequence: TGCAGCGTTGGGGAGGGGGGCCTCGTTGACTTC. Its protein product is CSVGEGGLVDF.